This record looks at one T cell receptor (beta chain) sequence and its context. As yet, its antigen is unknown. This sample was included in a study of T cell responses to AZD1222 COVID-19 vaccine. Pooled samples include second doses given at about 4 or 12 weeks. This CDR3 is 15 amino acids long. In germline, CDR1 is SGHDN, CDR2 FVKESK. Trimming cost V 0 bases and J 0 bases, with 6 bases left between them. Study-wide findings and caveats: In a largely white British group with more females than males, clonal diversity was possibly underestimated. Epitopes outside B.1.351 and B.1.1.7 mutated regions reportedly drew nearly half of spike TCRs. Of the AZD1222 recipients, only six or seven were seropositive at baseline.

Using immunoSEQ multiplex PCR, the repertoire was profiled, and TCRdb retains in-frame clones only, with some absent. The sample holds 160,000 or so clones, approximately 94% seen once. The material was peripheral blood, obtained 28 days after the second AZD1222 dose. The origin of this receptor is an adult who received the AZD1222 COVID-19 vaccine. The chain combines TRBV14 with TRBJ2-1; D not resolved. The chain's CDR3 is CASSQDFHSYNEQFF. The CDR3 DNA sequence: TGTGCCAGCAGCCAAGACTTCCACTCCTACAATGAGCAGTTCTTC.